This TCR beta chain is drawn from a study of siplizumab effects on memory and regulatory T cells. Study-level points and caveats: The naive T cell population seemed more diverse than memory cells and seemed a major contributor to the alloresponse. Siplizumab brought about a significant reduction in alloreactive sequences traceable to unstimulated CD4+ memory cells.

Regarding this clone: The antigen is not known.

Method: immunoSEQ multiplex PCR; TCRdb's copy keeps in-frame clones and lacks some. Among around 100,000 clones listed, about 95% were seen once. This CDR3 contains 15 residues. V trimming: 3 bases; J trimming: 4 bases; junction bases outside the gene matches: 3. Germline V CDR1 and CDR2: SGHRS, YFSETQ. The rearrangement links TRBV5-1 to TRBJ1-5; 11 positions match TRBD1. Specimen: non-Treg CD4+ T cells sorted from blood. The origin of this receptor is a human donor in good health. CDR3 sequence (DNA): TGCGCCAGCAGCTATGGGACAGGGGGAAATCAGCCCCAGCATTTT. Its protein product is CASSYGTGGNQPQHF.